One and the same sample provided the 30 T cell receptor beta chains below, sequenced in a study of T cells in Graves' hyperthyroidism and ophthalmopathy. RNA transcripts served as the template for amplifying TCR beta CDR3 regions. Primed by the HTBI set, a first-round RT-PCR was run on the TCR CDR3. Via MiXCR, TCRdb re-called the multiplex PCR reads, giving one row per CDR3 protein. The profile shows around 300,000 distinct CDR3 sequences, 25% of them singletons. The sample consisted of blood. Receptors were obtained from a man aged 40-49 years with Graves' hyperthyroidism that later progressed to Graves' ophthalmopathy.

The chain is built from TRBV2 and TRBJ1-1; D not resolved. V was clipped by 4 bases and J by 1 base, with 7 bases between them. Germline CDR1 reads SNHLY; CDR2 reads FYNNEI. CDR3 length: 13 residues. The CDR3 coding sequence is TGTGCCAGCAGTGTTGCCGAGAACACTGAAGCTTTCTTT. Amino acids: CASSVAENTEAFF.

This clonotype has at least ten counts. This chain connects TRBV24-1 to TRBJ2-7; D ambiguous. CDR1 is KGHDR, CDR2 SFDVKD, per germline. The germline V and J ends were trimmed by 3 bases and 9 bases, with 11 bases remaining between them. The CDR3 totals 12 residues. CDR3 sequence: CATSDLAGWQYF. The CDR3 DNA is TGTGCCACCAGTGATCTGGCTGGGTGGCAGTACTTC.

This clonotype occurred many times. A read error may account for a junction end that differs from germline. The chain is built from TRBV28 and TRBJ1-2; tentatively, D is TRBD1 (6 bases). The germline CDR1 and CDR2 sequences are MDHEN and SYDVKM. This CDR3 comprises 13 residues. The CDR3 here is CAGSTRGLYGYTF. The CDR3, as DNA: TGTGCCGGCAGTACCAGGGGACTCTATGGCTACACCTTC.

There are many counts of this clonotype. The chain combines TRBV6-7 with TRBJ2-2; D unresolved. TRBV6-7 carries the ORF label, with uncertain function. Trimming took off 11 bases at V and 0 bases at J, with 13 bases between the two ends. This CDR3 is 14 amino acids long. The CDR3 nucleotides read TGTGCCCGCTACGAGCCGACGAACACCGGGGAGCTGTTTTTT. Translation gives CARYEPTNTGELFF.

This clonotype occurred many times. V is TRBV5-1 and J is TRBJ2-7; D possibly corresponds to TRBD1 (6 bases). V was trimmed by 0 bases and J by 5 bases, leaving 12 bases between them. The CDR3 is made up of 14 amino acids. Germline V CDR1 and CDR2: SGHRS, YFSETQ. The CDR3: CASSLEVGANEQYF. CDR3 DNA: TGCGCCAGCAGCTTGGAGGTGGGGGCCAACGAGCAGTACTTC.

This clonotype has a count of ten or more. The V gene is TRBV28, the J gene TRBJ2-6; D gene ambiguous. The CDR3 is 14 residues long. V was trimmed by 3 bases and J by 2 bases, leaving 5 bases between them. The germline gives CDR1 MDHEN, CDR2 SYDVKM. The CDR3, as DNA: TGTGCCAGCAGTTTGATGCCTGGGGCCAACGTCCTGACTTTC. Protein: CASSLMPGANVLTF. The entire variable domain, with the rest obtained from reference TRBV28 and TRBJ2-6, is as follows: DVKVTQSSRYLVKRTGEKVFLECVQDMDHENMFWYRQDPGLGLRLIYFSYDVKMKEKGDIPEGYSVSREKKERFSLILESASTNQTSMYLCASSLMPGANVLTFGAGSRLTVL.

This clonotype has at least ten counts. The chain employs TRBV4-2 and TRBJ2-7; 7 nucleotides agree with TRBD1. With 4 bases clipped from V and 2 bases from J, the junction kept 8 bases outside the gene matches. The CDR3 runs 15 residues. Germline V gene sequence: CDR1 LGHNA, CDR2 YNFKEQ. Here the CDR3 reads CASSRDPGQTYEQYF. The CDR3 coding sequence is TGTGCCAGCAGCCGAGATCCGGGACAGACCTACGAGCAGTACTTC.

This clonotype was picked up many times. The chain recombines TRBV20-1 with TRBJ1-5, with 8 bases identical to TRBD1. The CDR3 covers 17 residues. V was pared by 2 bases and J by 9 bases, with 18 bases of the junction left unmatched. CDR1 and CDR2 from the germline V gene are DFQATT and SNEGSKA (reference sequence). CDR3 coding DNA: TGCAGTGCTAGATTCCAAAATGGACAGGGCGCCCTTGGGCCCCAGCATTTT. Its translation: CSARFQNGQGALGPQHF.

This clonotype was observed at least ten times. The CDR3 here is CASSTTSFYEQYF. For the CDR3, the DNA is TGTGCCAGCAGCACTACTAGCTTCTACGAGCAGTACTTC. This chain joins TRBV11-3 and TRBJ2-7; possible D gene TRBD2, 6 bases. V dropped 5 bases and J dropped 3 bases, with 11 bases sitting between them. This CDR3 has 13 residues. Germline assignment: CDR1 SGHNT and CDR2 YENEEA.

This clonotype has at least ten counts. The rearrangement links TRBV10-3 to TRBJ1-2; possible D gene TRBD1, 6 bases. CDR1 is ENHRY and CDR2 is SYGVKD in the germline V gene. The V end lost 6 bases, the J end lost 0 bases, and 8 bases lay between the germline ends. The CDR3 covers 13 residues. CDR3 residues: CAIRNRANYGYTF. CDR3 nucleotide sequence: TGTGCCATCAGGAACAGGGCTAACTATGGCTACACCTTC.

This chain joins TRBV7-2 and TRBJ1-2; 7 bases agree with TRBD1. Germline CDR1 and CDR2: SGHTA and FQGNSA. The CDR3 is made up of 13 amino acids. V trimming: 5 bases; J trimming: 4 bases; junction bases outside the gene matches: 4. The CDR3 region has the DNA TGTGCCAGCAGCCGACAGGGTGCCTATGGCTACACCTTC. This translates into CASSRQGAYGYTF.

The rearrangement uses TRBV30 and TRBJ2-6, with D perhaps matching TRBD1 (5 bases). The germline CDR1 and CDR2 sequences are GTSNPN and SVGIG (reference sequence). The CDR3 runs 17 residues. V was clipped by 2 bases and J by 4 bases, with 18 bases between them. In DNA, the CDR3 is TGTGCCTGGAGTTCCGTAACAGGCCCATGGGGGGCCAACGTCCTGACTTTC. Translated, it gives CAWSSVTGPWGANVLTF.

This clonotype was detected many times. The rearrangement links TRBV28 to TRBJ1-1; D is possibly TRBD1 (5 bases). Trimming removed 5 bases at V and 7 bases at J, with 17 bases between. Germline V lookup: CDR1 MDHEN, CDR2 SYDVKM. CDR3 length equals 14 residues. The CDR3 reads CASSPKPGTREAFF. The DNA for the CDR3 is TGTGCCAGCAGTCCTAAACCGGGGACCCGTGAAGCTTTCTTT.

The rearrangement links TRBV20-1 to TRBJ1-1; 7 bases map to TRBD1. The CDR3 runs 16 residues. After removal of 0 bases from V and 7 bases from J, the junction contained 14 bases not matched to a gene. CDR1 DFQATT and CDR2 SNEGSKA come from the germline V gene (reference sequence). The CDR3 nucleotides read TGCAGTGCTAGAGATCGAGGGTTGGGACAGCCCCTTGAAGCTTTCTTT. This encodes CSARDRGLGQPLEAFF.

This clonotype was counted many times. The chain combines TRBV12-3 or TRBV12-4 with TRBJ2-5; D gene unclear. The length of the CDR3 is 15 residues. The V end lost 6 bases, the J end lost 5 bases, and 19 bases lay between the germline ends. CDR3 in amino acids: CASSPAYSMQETQYF. Here the CDR3 DNA reads TGTGCCAGCAGCCCAGCTTATTCGATGCAGGAGACCCAGTACTTC.

In its sample, this clonotype was seen many times. The chain employs TRBV15 and TRBJ1-5; D ambiguous. Germline values: CDR1 LNHNV, CDR2 YYDKDF (reference sequence). V lost 0 bases, J lost 0 bases, and 6 bases lay in between. CDR3 size: 15 residues. CDR3: CATSRDRNSNQPQHF. The CDR3 region has the DNA TGTGCCACCAGCAGAGACAGAAATAGCAATCAGCCCCAGCATTTT.

The genes are TRBV12-3 or TRBV12-4 and TRBJ2-7; D tentatively fits TRBD1 or TRBD2 (5 bases each). There are 17 residues in the CDR3. The germline V and J ends were trimmed by 3 bases and 0 bases, with 18 bases remaining between them. CDR3 bases: TGTGCCAGCAGTTTTACCGGGGCTGGGAGAAGCTCCTACGAGCAGTACTTC. This encodes CASSFTGAGRSSYEQYF.

This clonotype was counted a few times. The junction departs from the called germline gene at one end, perhaps through a read error. The genes are TRBV11-2 and TRBJ2-5; D remains ambiguous. This CDR3 spans 15 amino acids. In germline, CDR1 is SGHAT, CDR2 FQNNGV. CDR3 in DNA: TGTGCCAGCGGCTTAGAGTCCATACCTCAAGAGACCCAGTACTTC. Amino acid sequence: CASGLESIPQETQYF.

Ten or more counts support this clonotype. The V gene is TRBV20-1, the J gene TRBJ2-7; unclear D gene. From germline, CDR1 is DFQATT and CDR2 SNEGSKA (reference sequence). Trimming shortened V by 0 bases and J by 6 bases, and 15 bases separated the two germline ends. The CDR3 runs to 14 residues. The DNA of the CDR3 is TGCAGTGCTAGAGATCCCTCGATTTTCGGCGAGCAGTACTTC. Residues: CSARDPSIFGEQYF.

The chain joins TRBV30 to TRBJ2-5; D might be TRBD1 (6 bases). Germline CDR1 reads GTSNPN; CDR2 reads SVGIG (reference sequence). V lost 3 bases and J lost 4, with 12 bases in between. The length of the CDR3 is 13 residues. CDR3 DNA sequence: TGTGCCTGGAGCAGGGGTATTCGAGAGACCCAGTACTTC. Translated: CAWSRGIRETQYF.

The chain is built from TRBV7-9 and TRBJ2-5; 9 bases align to TRBD1. Germline lookup yields CDR1 SEHNR and CDR2 FQNEAQ (reference sequence). With V trimmed by 6 bases and J by 4 bases, 12 bases remained unmatched. The CDR3 extends over 16 amino acids. The CDR3 spells CASRTQGQGTRETQYF. Written as DNA, the CDR3 is TGTGCCAGCAGAACCCAGGGACAGGGTACGAGAGAGACCCAGTACTTC.

This clonotype has a count of ten or more. The chain recombines TRBV19 with TRBJ2-5, with TRBD1 as a possible D gene (5 bases). Germline CDR1 LNHDA, CDR2 SQIVND (reference sequence). The CDR3 length is 16 residues. The germline V and J ends were trimmed by 3 bases and 0 bases, with 14 bases remaining between them. CDR3 in DNA: TGTGCCAGTAGTATCAGGGCAGCCCGTCACCAAGAGACCCAGTACTTC. It encodes CASSIRAARHQETQYF. The whole variable domain, remainder taken from reference TRBV19 and TRBJ2-5, is DGGITQSPKYLFRKEGQNVTLSCEQNLNHDAMYWYRQDPGQGLRLIYYSQIVNDFQKGDIAEGYSVSREKKESFPLTVTSAQKNPTAFYLCASSIRAARHQETQYFGPGTRLLVL.

This clonotype was counted only a few times. The rearrangement joins TRBV12-3 or TRBV12-4 to TRBJ1-1; 7 nucleotides match TRBD1. The length of the CDR3 is 15 residues. V was clipped by 6 bases and J by 1 base; unmatched bases: 8. Here the CDR3 reads CASRPYRGENTEAFF. CDR3 nucleotides: TGTGCCAGCAGGCCGTACAGGGGAGAGAACACTGAAGCTTTCTTT.

This clonotype was seen ten or more times. The chain couples TRBV27 to TRBJ1-2; 11 nucleotides agree with TRBD1. The CDR3 is made up of 12 amino acids. The germline CDR1 and CDR2 sequences are MNHEY and SMNVEV (reference sequence). Trimming cost V 8 bases and J 7 bases; bases outside gene matches: 3. The CDR3 bases are TGTGCCAGCTCCGGGACAGGGGGTGGCTACACCTTC. Residues: CASSGTGGGYTF.

This clonotype has a count of ten or more. The chain employs TRBV7-2 and TRBJ1-3; tentatively, D is TRBD1 (5 bases). Trimming left V 6 bases short and J 4 bases short, with 13 bases between. The germline CDR1 and CDR2 sequences are SGHTA and FQGNSA. The CDR3 extends over 14 amino acids. The CDR3 nucleotides are TGTGCCAGCAGTTCAGGGCTGACGGGAAACACCATATATTTT. This codes for CASSSGLTGNTIYF.

This chain joins TRBV6-1 and TRBJ2-5; 9 nucleotides agree with TRBD1. CDR3 length: 14 residues. The V gene end was trimmed by 10 bases and the J gene end by 6 bases; junction bases not matched to a gene: 12. Germline-derived CDR1 and CDR2 are MNHNS and SASEGT. This CDR3 reads CATEEGTGWKTQYF. The CDR3 nucleotides read TGTGCCACCGAGGAGGGGACAGGGTGGAAGACCCAGTACTTC.

This clonotype was counted many times. This chain uses TRBV6-1 with TRBJ2-7; 7 bases agree with TRBD2. V lost 2 bases to trimming and J lost 6 bases; unmatched junction nucleotides: 13. Germline V lookup: CDR1 MNHNS, CDR2 SASEGT. The CDR3 has 16 residues. The CDR3 loop reads CASSEREGFWLREQYF. Here the CDR3 DNA reads TGTGCCAGCAGTGAAAGGGAGGGTTTCTGGCTGCGCGAGCAGTACTTC.

This clonotype was observed at least ten times. This chain joins TRBV6-5 and TRBJ2-7; possible D gene TRBD1, 5 bases. Germline CDR1 reads MNHEY; CDR2 reads SVGAGI. The V gene lost 4 bases and the J gene lost 6 bases, with 13 bases spanning the gap. The CDR3 is made up of 13 amino acids. The CDR3 sequence is CASSLPGSGEQYF. For the CDR3, the DNA is TGTGCCAGCAGTTTACCAGGGTCGGGCGAGCAGTACTTC.

The V gene is TRBV6-5, the J gene TRBJ1-1; D may be TRBD1 (5 bases). The CDR3 spans 16 residues. Trimming left V 4 bases short and J 1 base short, with 16 bases between. In germline, CDR1 is MNHEY, CDR2 SVGAGI. CDR3 sequence (DNA): TGTGCCAGCAGTTTCATCCCGGGGCCAGAGAACACTGAAGCTTTCTTT. Its protein product is CASSFIPGPENTEAFF.

This clonotype was picked up many times. V gene TRBV28 combines with J gene TRBJ2-7, with TRBD2 identical over 13 bases. CDR1 is MDHEN, CDR2 SYDVKM, per germline. J was trimmed by 0 bases and V by 6 bases; bases with no gene match: 8. The CDR3 length is 17 residues. The CDR3 coding sequence is TGTGCCAGCAGCCCGAGACTAGCGGGAGGCCCCTCCTACGAGCAGTACTTC. It codes for CASSPRLAGGPSYEQYF.